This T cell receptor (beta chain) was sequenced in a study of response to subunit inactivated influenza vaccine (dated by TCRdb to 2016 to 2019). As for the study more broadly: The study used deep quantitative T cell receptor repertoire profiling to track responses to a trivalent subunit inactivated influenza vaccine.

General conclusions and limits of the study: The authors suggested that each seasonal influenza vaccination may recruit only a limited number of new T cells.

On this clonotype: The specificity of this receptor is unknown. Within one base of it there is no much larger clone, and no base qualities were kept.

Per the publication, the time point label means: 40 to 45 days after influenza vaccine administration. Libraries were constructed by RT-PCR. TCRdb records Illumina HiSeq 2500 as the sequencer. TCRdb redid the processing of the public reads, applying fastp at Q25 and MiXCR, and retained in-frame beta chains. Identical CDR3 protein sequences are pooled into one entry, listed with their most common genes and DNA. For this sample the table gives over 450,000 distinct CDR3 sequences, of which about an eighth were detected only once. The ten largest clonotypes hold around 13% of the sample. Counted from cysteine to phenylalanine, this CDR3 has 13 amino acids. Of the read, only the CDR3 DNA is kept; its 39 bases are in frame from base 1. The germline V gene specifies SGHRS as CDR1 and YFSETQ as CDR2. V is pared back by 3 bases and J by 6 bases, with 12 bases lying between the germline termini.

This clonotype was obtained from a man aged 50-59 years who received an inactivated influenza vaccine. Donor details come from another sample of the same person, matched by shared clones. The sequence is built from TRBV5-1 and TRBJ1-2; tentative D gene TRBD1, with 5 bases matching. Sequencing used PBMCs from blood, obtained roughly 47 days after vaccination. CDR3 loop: CASSWGPGDGYTF. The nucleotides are TGCGCCAGCAGCTGGGGACCTGGAGATGGCTACACCTTC.